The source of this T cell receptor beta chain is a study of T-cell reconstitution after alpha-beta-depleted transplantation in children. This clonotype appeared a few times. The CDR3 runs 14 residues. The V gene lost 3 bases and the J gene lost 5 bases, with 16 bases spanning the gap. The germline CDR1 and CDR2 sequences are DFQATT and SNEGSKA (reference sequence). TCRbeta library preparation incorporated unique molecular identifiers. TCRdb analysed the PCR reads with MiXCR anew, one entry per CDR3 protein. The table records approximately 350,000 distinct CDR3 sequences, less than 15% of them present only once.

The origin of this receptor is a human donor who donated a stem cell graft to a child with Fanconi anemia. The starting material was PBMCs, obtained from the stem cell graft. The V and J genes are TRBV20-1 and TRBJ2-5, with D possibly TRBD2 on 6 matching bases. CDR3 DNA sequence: TGCAGTGCTAGCCAACCTGGGACTTCGGAGACCCAGTACTTC. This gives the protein CSASQPGTSETQYF.